These 26 T cell receptor beta chains came from one sample sequenced in a study of T-cell memory formation after mild COVID-19. TCRdb recomputed calls from the 5' RACE reads with MiXCR, one row per CDR3 protein. The repertoire has roughly 300,000 distinct CDR3 sequences, around 15% of them found once; the top ten carry less than 30%. The sample was PBMCs or a T cell subset sorted from them (not recorded which). These TCRs come from a man aged 18 to 35 who had mild COVID-19 (a few samples of this study predate the infection). Cell type and time point are not known.

This clonotype showed up just a few times. This chain connects TRBV5-1 to TRBJ1-1; D is uncertain. Germline V gene sequence: CDR1 SGHRS, CDR2 YFSETQ. Trimming took 0 bases from V and 0 from J, leaving 6 bases between them. The CDR3 runs to 14 residues. CDR3 region: CASSLDHLNTEAFF. In DNA form, the CDR3 reads TGCGCCAGCAGCTTGGATCACCTGAACACTGAAGCTTTCTTT. Variable domain in full (rest from reference TRBV5-1 and TRBJ1-1): KAGVTQTPRYLIKTRGQQVTLSCSPISGHRSVSWYQQTPGQGLQFLFEYFSETQRNKGNFPGRFSGRQFSNSRSEMNVSTLELGDSALYLCASSLDHLNTEAFFGQGTRLTVV.

This clonotype was picked up many times. The chain is built from TRBV2 and TRBJ1-6, with 11 bases fitting TRBD1. The CDR3 length is 13 residues. Germline CDR1 reads SNHLY; CDR2 reads FYNNEI. V lost 7 bases, J lost 13 bases, and 6 bases stayed unmatched. The CDR3 DNA reads as TGTGCCAGCAACGGGGACAGGGGGTACCCCCTCCACTTT. The encoded protein is CASNGDRGYPLHF.

There are many counts of this clonotype. The rearrangement links TRBV5-1 to TRBJ2-7; a possible D gene is TRBD1 (6 bases). The CDR3 runs to 13 residues. Germline V lookup: CDR1 SGHRS, CDR2 YFSETQ. V was trimmed by 4 bases and J by 2 bases, leaving 10 bases between them. Here the CDR3 DNA reads TGCGCCAGCAGCGTGGACAGAACCTACGAGCAGTACTTC. It encodes CASSVDRTYEQYF.

This clonotype occurred a few times. V and J are TRBV6-2 or TRBV6-3 and TRBJ2-5, with no clear D. The V gene's germline CDR1 is MNHEY and CDR2 SVGEGT. This CDR3 comprises 13 residues. Trimming took off 3 bases at V and 3 bases at J, with 8 bases between the two ends. CDR3 amino acids: CASSYRPKETQYF. The CDR3 DNA reads TGTGCCAGCAGTTATCGCCCCAAAGAGACCCAGTACTTC.

This clonotype has ten or more counts. The chain recombines TRBV12-3 or TRBV12-4 with TRBJ1-1; D is unresolved. This CDR3 comprises 10 residues. Trimming removed 6 bases at V and 9 bases at J, with 8 bases between. As DNA, the CDR3 is TGTGCCAGCAGGGCCCGAAAAGCTTTCTTT. Amino acid sequence: CASRARKAFF.

J is TRBJ2-5 and V is TRBV28; weak D call: TRBD1 (6 bases). This CDR3 has 13 residues. Trimming removed 7 bases from V and 7 bases from J, with 16 bases in between. The germline V gene encodes CDR1 MDHEN and CDR2 SYDVKM. CDR3 in DNA: TGTGCCAGCAACTCGGGACACCCCGGGACCCAGTACTTC. This translates into CASNSGHPGTQYF.

This clonotype was counted many times. The rearrangement links TRBV7-6 to TRBJ2-3; the D is unclear. The germline V and J ends were trimmed by 3 bases and 0 bases, with 1 base remaining between them. CDR3 length: 12 amino acids. CDR1 SGHVS and CDR2 FNYEAQ come from the germline V gene. CDR3 protein: CASSFSTDTQYF. CDR3 coding DNA: TGTGCCAGCAGCTTTAGCACAGATACGCAGTATTTT.

This clonotype came up a few times. The chain joins TRBV3-1 to TRBJ1-6, with a possible D match to TRBD1 (5 bases). The V gene's germline CDR1 is LGHDT and CDR2 YNNKEL (reference sequence). V was cut by 4 bases and J by 4 bases, with 11 bases left in between. The CDR3 covers 15 residues. In DNA form, the CDR3 reads TGTGCCAGCAGCCGCCAGGGAGAATATAATTCACCCCTCCACTTT. It codes for CASSRQGEYNSPLHF.

A few counts support this clonotype. This rearrangement joins TRBV13 to TRBJ2-3, with D perhaps matching TRBD2 (6 bases). The CDR3 runs 15 residues. The V gene's germline CDR1 is PRHDT and CDR2 FYEKMQ (reference sequence). Trimming took 5 bases from V and 1 from J, leaving 13 bases between them. CDR3 amino acids: CASSLLGGGTDTQYF. CDR3 bases: TGTGCCAGCAGCCTCCTGGGCGGGGGCACAGATACGCAGTATTTT.

This clonotype was counted many times. The chain recombines TRBV6-2 or TRBV6-3 with TRBJ2-6; D is perhaps TRBD2 (5 bases). CDR3 length: 13 residues. With 10 bases removed from V and 0 bases from J, the gap between germline ends came to 7 bases. Germline V gene data show CDR1 as MNHEY and CDR2 as SVGEGT. CDR3 nucleotide sequence: TGTGCCATCGGGAACTCTGGGGCCAACGTCCTGACTTTC. It yields the protein CAIGNSGANVLTF.

This clonotype was observed many times. The chain combines TRBV7-7 with TRBJ2-5; D unresolved. Germline V gene lookup returns CDR1 SSHAT and CDR2 FNYEAQ (reference sequence). This CDR3 is 14 amino acids long. V dropped 5 bases and J dropped 7 bases, with 17 bases sitting between them. In nucleotides, the CDR3 is TGTGCCAGCAGCCCCCGGGCTGGGCATGGGACCCAGTACTTC. The encoded protein is CASSPRAGHGTQYF.

The chain couples TRBV3-1 to TRBJ2-4; D is ambiguous. This CDR3 contains 12 residues. Germline V gene data show CDR1 as LGHDT and CDR2 as YNNKEL (reference sequence). Trimming took off 0 bases at V and 10 bases at J, with 7 bases between the two ends. CDR3 sequence (DNA): TGTGCCAGCAGCCAAGACGGTTGGATTCAGTACTTC. Translating gives CASSQDGWIQYF. The full variable domain, in which reference TRBV3-1 and TRBJ2-4 provide the parts outside the CDR3, is DTAVSQTPKYLVTQMGNDKSIKCEQNLGHDTMYWYKQDSKKFLKIMFSYNNKELIINETVPNRFSPKSPDKAHLNLHINSLELGDSAVYFCASSQDGWIQYFGAGTRLSVL.

The J gene is TRBJ2-7, the V gene TRBV20-1; 9 bases align to TRBD1. The CDR3 has 12 residues. The germline CDR1 and CDR2 sequences are DFQATT and SNEGSKA (reference sequence). The ends lost 3 bases at V and 3 bases at J; junction bases unmatched: 0. CDR3 sequence: CSARTGGYEQYV. The CDR3 DNA follows: TGCAGTGCTAGGACAGGGGGCTACGAGCAGTACGTC.

CDR3 loop: CATSDFVQTQETQYF. For the CDR3, the DNA is TGTGCCACCAGTGATTTTGTACAGACACAAGAGACCCAGTACTTC. V is TRBV24-1 and J is TRBJ2-5; no reliable D call. The CDR3 length is 15 residues. V shed 1 base and J shed 2 bases, with 10 bases lying between them. Germline V gene lookup returns CDR1 KGHDR and CDR2 SFDVKD.

Remarks on this clonotype: At one boundary the junction diverges from the germline segment, which might be a read error. The V and J genes are TRBV5-1 and TRBJ2-5; D remains ambiguous. The germline V gene has CDR1 SGHRS and CDR2 YFSETQ. The length of the CDR3 is 14 residues. In DNA form, the CDR3 reads TGCGCCAGCAGCTTGTTCATCTACGAGGAGACCCAGCACTTC. It is translated as CASSLFIYEETQHF.

The chain couples TRBV4-1 to TRBJ2-3, with 10 bases that match TRBD1. Germline CDR1 is MGHRA and CDR2 is YSYEKL. Trimming took 0 bases from V and 5 from J; bases not matched to a gene: 8. CDR3 length equals 17 residues. The CDR3 loop reads CASSQEPGQGLRDTQYF. CDR3 in DNA: TGCGCCAGCAGCCAAGAACCGGGACAGGGGCTCAGAGATACGCAGTATTTT.

The chain joins TRBV15 to TRBJ1-2; D unresolved. Trimming shortened V by 2 bases and J by 4 bases, and 11 bases separated the two germline ends. The CDR3 loop spans 14 amino acids. In germline, CDR1 is LNHNV, CDR2 YYDKDF (reference sequence). The CDR3 loop is CATSRTTPGYGYTF. As DNA, the CDR3 is TGTGCCACCAGCAGAACCACCCCAGGCTATGGCTACACCTTC.

This chain uses TRBV7-9 with TRBJ2-5; TRBD1 might be the D (6 bases). Germline CDR1 is SEHNR and CDR2 is FQNEAQ (reference sequence). The V and J ends lost 4 bases and 7 bases respectively, with 19 bases between them. This CDR3 has 15 amino acids. CDR3 region: CASSSSRDRGGTQYF. CDR3 bases: TGTGCCAGCAGCTCTAGCCGGGACCGAGGGGGGACCCAGTACTTC. Full variable domain (remainder filled in from reference TRBV7-9 and TRBJ2-5): DTGVSQNPRHKITKRGQNVTFRCDPISEHNRLYWYRQTLGQGPEFLTYFQNEAQLEKSRLLSDRFSAERPKGSFSTLEIQRTEQGDSAMYLCASSSSRDRGGTQYFGPGTRLLVL.

The table lists this clonotype with many counts. The chain carries TRBV4-2 and TRBJ2-2, with a possible D match to TRBD2 (7 bases). Germline V gene sequence: CDR1 LGHNA, CDR2 YNFKEQ. There are 16 residues in the CDR3. Trimming stripped 4 bases from V and 4 bases from J, with 16 bases between. This CDR3 is CASSPKGGALTGELFF. The CDR3 nucleotides are TGTGCCAGCAGCCCTAAGGGGGGGGCCCTCACCGGGGAGCTGTTTTTT.

This clonotype showed up just a few times. The chain links TRBV25-1 to TRBJ2-1; D is possibly TRBD2 (6 bases). V dropped 7 bases and J dropped 8 bases, with 21 bases sitting between them. CDR3 length: 15 amino acids. Germline V gives CDR1 MGHDK, CDR2 SYGVNS. The CDR3 DNA sequence: TGTGCCAGCACTAGCGTGGGGGTCCCCCCACATGAGCAGTTCTTC. This gives the protein CASTSVGVPPHEQFF.

This clonotype was seen ten or more times. The chain has TRBV7-2 and TRBJ2-1, with D maybe TRBD1 (6 bases). Germline assignment: CDR1 SGHTA and CDR2 FQGNSA. Trimming removed 5 bases at V and 6 bases at J, with 11 bases between. This CDR3 has 13 residues. CDR3 residues: CASSTQGSNEQFF. DNA of the CDR3: TGTGCCAGCAGCACACAGGGTTCCAATGAGCAGTTCTTC.

The chain joins TRBV7-2 to TRBJ2-5; D ambiguous. The germline CDR1 and CDR2 sequences are SGHTA and FQGNSA. The CDR3 runs 14 residues. V was trimmed by 4 bases and J by 1 base, leaving 10 bases between them. The CDR3 bases are TGTGCCAGCAGCTCCTCCCGAACCCAAGAGACCCAGTACTTC. It is translated as CASSSSRTQETQYF.

J is TRBJ1-1 and V is TRBV5-1; D uncertain. The CDR3 is made up of 13 amino acids. With 4 bases removed from V and 1 base from J, the gap between germline ends came to 8 bases. CDR1 is SGHRS, CDR2 YFSETQ, per germline. CDR3 sequence (DNA): TGCGCCAGCAGCGCGGGCGAGAACACTGAAGCTTTCTTT. It encodes CASSAGENTEAFF. Variable domain in full (rest from reference TRBV5-1 and TRBJ1-1): KAGVTQTPRYLIKTRGQQVTLSCSPISGHRSVSWYQQTPGQGLQFLFEYFSETQRNKGNFPGRFSGRQFSNSRSEMNVSTLELGDSALYLCASSAGENTEAFFGQGTRLTVV.

Of note for this clonotype: A junction end diverges from the germline sequence, so it may reflect a read error. The rearrangement joins TRBV5-1 to TRBJ1-6, with 8 bases that match TRBD1. This CDR3 region has 16 residues. From germline, CDR1 is SGHRS and CDR2 YFSETQ. The CDR3 loop reads CASSLVGRGLDSHLHF. CDR3 sequence (DNA): TGCGCCAGCAGCTTGGTGGGCAGGGGGCTAGATTCACACCTCCACTTT.

This clonotype was observed a few times. V gene TRBV11-3 combines with J gene TRBJ2-3; D may be TRBD2 (6 bases). V was clipped by 9 bases and J by 5 bases, with 21 bases between them. In germline, CDR1 is SGHNT, CDR2 YENEEA. CDR3 size: 15 residues. The CDR3, as DNA: TGTGCCAGAAAGCCGTTGAGACTAGTGCTAGATACGCAGTATTTT. Protein sequence: CARKPLRLVLDTQYF.

This clonotype was counted many times. The chain employs TRBV6-6 and TRBJ2-3; 8 bases are shared with TRBD1. CDR1 MNHNY and CDR2 SVGAGI come from the germline V gene (reference sequence). Trimming took 1 base from V and 1 from J; bases not matched to a gene: 4. The CDR3 runs to 16 residues. CDR3: CASSYFHRGGTDTQYF. CDR3 DNA sequence: TGTGCCAGCAGTTACTTTCACAGGGGGGGCACAGATACGCAGTATTTT.